The 15 T cell receptor beta chains in this list originate from one sample, sequenced in a study of Ad26.COV2.S vaccination and SARS-CoV-2 variants. Documented treatment: over 15 received Ad26.COV2.S at low or high dose, single or two shots; about 5 received placebo; per-sample allocation not given. The study sampled participants on day 63 after the first vaccine or placebo injection. Clones were sequenced by immunoSEQ multiplex PCR, and TCRdb holds only the in-frame ones, with some missing. Of around 400,000 clones in the sample, 83% were seen once. The material was peripheral blood, obtained in a trial of Ad26.COV2.S vaccine versus placebo. The receptor set was obtained from a person aged 18-60 years who received the Ad26.COV2.S COVID-19 vaccine or a placebo.

The genes are TRBV5-6 and TRBJ1-5; D not certain. V shed 3 bases and J shed 4 bases, with 20 bases lying between them. CDR1 is SGHDT and CDR2 is YYEEEE in the germline V gene. The CDR3 totals 17 residues. The CDR3 sequence: CASSSLGIRGINQPQHF. For the CDR3, the DNA is TGTGCCAGCAGCTCCTTGGGGATCCGGGGAATAAATCAGCCCCAGCATTTT.

The J gene is TRBJ2-7, the V gene TRBV2; 12 nucleotides match TRBD2. The J segment lost 6 bases and the V segment lost 5 bases, leaving 11 bases of the junction unmatched. This CDR3 contains 16 residues. Germline lookup yields CDR1 SNHLY and CDR2 FYNNEI. CDR3 region: CASSPLGTSGQSEQYF. Here the CDR3 DNA reads TGTGCCAGCAGTCCCCTTGGGACTAGCGGGCAAAGCGAGCAGTACTTC.

The chain joins TRBV27 to TRBJ2-7, with 8 bases identical to TRBD1. The CDR3 loop spans 14 amino acids. The V and J ends lost 6 bases and 0 bases, in that order; junction bases with no gene match: 4. CDR1 and CDR2 (germline): MNHEY, SMNVEV (reference sequence). The CDR3 region has the DNA TGTGCCAGCAGGGTCAGGGGGCACTCCTACGAGCAGTACTTC. Translated: CASRVRGHSYEQYF.

To note about this clone: The same CDR3 can be traced to other DNA sequences in this sample. The rearrangement uses TRBV18 and TRBJ2-5; tentative D call: TRBD1 (6 bases). Germline V lookup: CDR1 KGHSH, CDR2 LQKENI. Trimming took off 2 bases at V and 0 bases at J, with 7 bases between the two ends. The CDR3 has 14 residues. In nucleotides, the CDR3 is TGTGCCAGCTCACCAAGGGGGAACCAAGAGACCCAGTACTTC. Amino acid sequence: CASSPRGNQETQYF.

V usage is TRBV7-7 and J usage is TRBJ2-5; D is perhaps TRBD1 (7 bases). Trimming cost V 1 base and J 5 bases, with 14 bases left between them. The length of the CDR3 is 15 residues. CDR1 is SSHAT, CDR2 FNYEAQ, per germline (reference sequence). The CDR3 DNA reads TGTGCCAGCAGCTTAGACCCGACAGGGAGGGAGACCCAGTACTTC. Its protein is CASSLDPTGRETQYF.

This chain connects TRBV11-2 to TRBJ2-5; tentative D call: TRBD2 (5 bases). This CDR3 is built from 13 residues. The germline V gene has CDR1 SGHAT and CDR2 FQNNGV. Trimming removed 4 bases at V and 1 base at J, with 7 bases between. The CDR3 bases are TGTGCCAGCAGCTCCGGGGTCCAAGAGACCCAGTACTTC. Translated: CASSSGVQETQYF. Full variable domain (remainder filled in from reference TRBV11-2 and TRBJ2-5): EAGVAQSPRYKIIEKRQSVAFWCNPISGHATLYWYQQILGQGPKLLIQFQNNGVVDDSQLPKDRFSAERLKGVDSTLKIQPAKLEDSAVYLCASSSGVQETQYFGPGTRLLVL.

This clone came up a few times. The chain carries TRBV7-2 and TRBJ2-7; no reliable D call. Germline lookup yields CDR1 SGHTA and CDR2 FQGNSA. V was cut by 0 bases and J by 0 bases, with 6 bases left in between. The CDR3 extends over 14 amino acids. The CDR3 here is CASSLAHSSYEQYF. CDR3 coding DNA: TGTGCCAGCAGCTTAGCCCATAGCTCCTACGAGCAGTACTTC.

V is TRBV6-4 and J is TRBJ2-3; D remains unclear. In germline, CDR1 is MRHNA, CDR2 SNTAGT. The V end was cut by 4 bases, the J end by 6 bases, with 11 bases between. This CDR3 spans 13 amino acids. CDR3 DNA sequence: TGTGCCAGCAGTGTTGGGAATTCGGATACGCAGTATTTT. This codes for CASSVGNSDTQYF.

The J gene is TRBJ1-4, the V gene TRBV21-1. TRBV21-1 is reported as a pseudogene. The CDR3 runs to 16 residues. The CDR3 region has the DNA TGTGCCAGCAGCAAAGGCGCGGGGGGCAGCGAGGGAAAACTGTTTTTT. Its protein product is CASSKGAGGSEGKLFF.

This clone was observed a handful of times. The chain uses TRBV7-9 and TRBJ1-5; 7 positions match TRBD1. This CDR3 is 15 amino acids long. CDR1 is SEHNR, CDR2 FQNEAQ, per germline (reference sequence). The junction had 10 bases not matched to a gene; V was cut back by 5 bases and J by 6 bases. CDR3 residues: CASSPLDRLTQPQHF. The CDR3 nucleotides read TGTGCCAGCAGCCCCCTGGACAGGTTGACTCAGCCCCAGCATTTT. Combining the CDR3 with reference TRBV7-9 and TRBJ1-5 gives the whole variable domain DTGVSQNPRHKITKRGQNVTFRCDPISEHNRLYWYRQTLGQGPEFLTYFQNEAQLEKSRLLSDRFSAERPKGSFSTLEIQRTEQGDSAMYLCASSPLDRLTQPQHFGDGTRLSIL.

The rearrangement joins TRBV27 to TRBJ2-7; D perhaps matches TRBD1 (5 bases). Germline V gives CDR1 MNHEY, CDR2 SMNVEV (reference sequence). The CDR3 runs to 13 residues. The V gene lost 4 bases and the J gene lost 1 base, with 8 bases spanning the gap. The CDR3 here is CASSSDRSYEQYF. In nucleotides, the CDR3 is TGTGCCAGCAGTTCAGACAGATCCTACGAGCAGTACTTC.

The gene calls are TRBV5-6 and TRBJ2-7; D uncertain. Trimming left V 7 bases short and J 2 bases short, with 4 bases between. This CDR3 comprises 10 residues. Per germline, CDR1 SGHDT and CDR2 YYEEEE. CDR3 DNA: TGTGCCAGCGGAACCTACGAGCAGTACTTC. Encoded protein: CASGTYEQYF.

This sequence joins TRBV5-6 and TRBJ2-2; D uncertain. Germline assignment: CDR1 SGHDT and CDR2 YYEEEE. CDR3 length equals 14 residues. V was shortened by 4 bases and J by 7 bases, with 14 bases between the two germline ends. CDR3: CASSPGLPHGELFF. CDR3 DNA: TGTGCCAGCAGCCCTGGCTTACCCCACGGGGAGCTGTTTTTT.

The chain recombines TRBV4-2 with TRBJ2-1; 12 bases agree with TRBD2. After removal of 1 base from V and 8 bases from J, the junction contained 6 bases not matched to a gene. The CDR3 has 16 residues. The germline V gene has CDR1 LGHNA and CDR2 YNFKEQ. CDR3 amino acids: CASSQGASGGAHEQFF. The CDR3 DNA reads TGTGCCAGCAGCCAAGGAGCTAGCGGGGGGGCGCATGAGCAGTTCTTC.

The chain carries TRBV27 and TRBJ2-3, with 9 bases matching TRBD1. J gave up 5 bases and V 3 bases, and 6 bases lay outside the gene matches. The CDR3 is 15 amino acids. In germline, CDR1 is MNHEY, CDR2 SMNVEV (reference sequence). The CDR3 DNA sequence: TGTGCCAGCAGTTTCGGGACAGGGAGTCTAGATACGCAGTATTTT. Translated: CASSFGTGSLDTQYF.